Following are 17 T cell receptor beta chains from one sample sequenced in a study of T cells after yellow fever vaccination. TCRdb reprocessed the 5' RACE reads via MiXCR and lists one record per CDR3 protein. The sample yields about 340,000 distinct CDR3 sequences, around 4.1% seen once. The sample consisted of PBMCs, taken 5 days after the yellow fever booster vaccination. Source of these receptors: a man younger than 35 who received the YFV17D yellow fever vaccine.

At least ten counts were recorded for this clonotype. The chain couples TRBV3-1 to TRBJ1-5; tentatively, D is TRBD1 (6 bases). This CDR3 has 15 residues. CDR1 is LGHDT, CDR2 YNNKEL, per germline (reference sequence). V was trimmed by 1 base and J by 5 bases, leaving 12 bases between them. CDR3 bases: TGTGCCAGCAGCCAAGGGCAGGGGAGGGATCAGCCCCAGCATTTT. As protein: CASSQGQGRDQPQHF.

This clonotype came up a few times. The chain combines TRBV6-1 with TRBJ1-1; tentatively, D is TRBD1 (5 bases). V shed 0 bases and J shed 4 bases, with 15 bases lying between them. The V gene's germline CDR1 is MNHNS and CDR2 SASEGT. The CDR3 is 16 amino acids. The CDR3 region has the DNA TGTGCCAGCAGTGAAGCCCTGGGACCGTTCTCCACTGAAGCTTTCTTT. It translates to CASSEALGPFSTEAFF.

This clonotype was seen ten or more times. The chain joins TRBV7-9 to TRBJ2-7; the match to TRBD1 covers 8 bases. CDR3 length: 14 amino acids. Unmatched junction bases numbered 5, after V lost 7 bases and J lost 0 bases. Germline CDR1 SEHNR, CDR2 FQNEAQ (reference sequence). The CDR3 reads CASKQQGGSYEQYF. CDR3 nucleotide sequence: TGTGCCAGCAAACAACAGGGGGGCTCCTACGAGCAGTACTTC.

This clonotype was seen repeatedly, ten times or more. The chain recombines TRBV28 with TRBJ1-2, with D possibly TRBD1 on 6 matching bases. The CDR3 loop spans 13 amino acids. Deletions cut 11 bases from V and 8 bases from J, with 21 bases between. Germline V gives CDR1 MDHEN, CDR2 SYDVKM. The CDR3 DNA is TGTGCCGTTATGCCCGGGGGGCGACGAGGCTACACCTTC. Translated: CAVMPGGRRGYTF.

Only a few counts were recorded for this clonotype. The gene calls are TRBV20-1 and TRBJ2-6; D is uncertain. The CDR3 has 14 amino acids. V lost 2 bases, J lost 2 bases, and 7 bases lay in between. Germline V gene sequence: CDR1 DFQATT, CDR2 SNEGSKA (reference sequence). CDR3 sequence reads: CSARLGTGANVLTF. The DNA of the CDR3 is TGCAGTGCTAGATTGGGGACTGGGGCCAACGTCCTGACTTTC.

This clonotype came up many times. The V gene is TRBV7-3, the J gene TRBJ2-2, with 7 nucleotides matching TRBD1. Trimming at V came to 5 bases and at J to 5 bases, leaving 11 bases not matched to a gene. CDR1 is SGHTA and CDR2 is FQGTGA in the germline V gene. The CDR3 is made up of 16 amino acids. DNA for the CDR3: TGTGCCAGCAGCCGAATGGGACAGTTTCGTACCGGGGAGCTGTTTTTT. Its protein is CASSRMGQFRTGELFF.

The CDR3 DNA is TGTGCCATCAGTGGGGGACAGCACAATGAGCAGTTCTTC. It specifies CAISGGQHNEQFF. The chain combines TRBV10-3 with TRBJ2-1; TRBD1 agrees at 7 bases. This CDR3 has 13 amino acids. With 4 bases clipped from V and 5 bases from J, the junction kept 2 bases outside the gene matches. Looked up from germline, CDR1 is ENHRY and CDR2 is SYGVKD.

This clonotype has a handful of counts. The chain joins TRBV28 to TRBJ1-2; 9 bases are shared with TRBD1. V gave up 10 bases and J gave up 4 bases; unmatched junction bases: 4. Germline values: CDR1 MDHEN, CDR2 SYDVKM. The CDR3 contains 12 residues. CDR3 protein: CATRDRAYGYTF. The CDR3 region has the DNA TGTGCCACCCGGGACAGGGCCTATGGCTACACCTTC.

The sample holds a few counts of this clonotype. V gene TRBV4-1 combines with J gene TRBJ2-5; 9 nucleotides agree with TRBD1. J lost 1 base, V lost 1 base, and 1 base had no gene match. From germline, CDR1 is MGHRA and CDR2 YSYEKL. The CDR3 extends over 15 amino acids. CDR3 protein: CASSQGGQGQETQYF. CDR3 bases: TGCGCCAGCAGCCAAGGGGGACAGGGCCAAGAGACCCAGTACTTC.

As for this clonotype: A read error may be the cause here, since a much bigger clone is one base away. The V call is TRBV4-1, the J call TRBJ2-1; 8 bases align to TRBD2. Per the germline V gene, CDR1 is MGHRA and CDR2 is YSYEKL. The CDR3 consists of 17 residues. The CDR3 DNA reads as TGCACCAGCAGCCAAGTGGGCGGGGGGTTACCCTACAATGAGCAGTTCTTC. It codes for CTSSQVGGGLPYNEQFF.

CDR3 in DNA: TGTGCCAGCAGTCCCGCGGGTAGAGCTTTCTTT. It specifies CASSPAGRAFF. The chain couples TRBV12-3 or TRBV12-4 to TRBJ1-1, with D uncertain. Trimming cost V 5 bases and J 10 bases, with 11 bases left between them. The CDR3 runs 11 residues.

This clonotype occurred a few times. The DNA is left out, because the CDR3 cannot be placed on it with certainty; the CDR3 is given as TCRdb lists it. The V gene is TRBV15, the J gene TRBJ2-2; whether TRBD1, the table's D call, matches the DNA was not checked. With termini counted, the CDR3 has 15 amino acids. Germline CDR1 and CDR2: LNHNV and YYDKDF (reference sequence). CDR3 sequence reads: CATSTSGDGTGELFF.

The chain links TRBV6-5 to TRBJ2-7; TRBD1 matches 9 bases. Germline loops: CDR1 MNHEY, CDR2 SVGAGI. Germline trimming cut 2 bases from V and 0 bases from J; bases unmatched to any gene: 2. The CDR3 loop spans 15 amino acids. CDR3 sequence (DNA): TGTGCCAGCAGTTACGGGACAGGGAACTCCTACGAGCAGTACGTC. It is translated as CASSYGTGNSYEQYV.

The V and J genes are TRBV2 and TRBJ2-4, with 9 bases that match TRBD1. This CDR3 is built from 13 residues. Per the germline V gene, CDR1 is SNHLY and CDR2 is FYNNEI. Trimming took 5 bases from V and 9 from J; bases not matched to a gene: 5. The CDR3 here is CASSRQGGGIQYF. The CDR3 region has the DNA TGTGCCAGCAGTCGACAGGGGGGAGGCATTCAGTACTTC.

The chain has TRBV7-8 and TRBJ2-3, with D unresolved. The CDR3 has 13 amino acids. V was trimmed by 5 bases and J by 4 bases, leaving 10 bases between them. Looked up from germline, CDR1 is SGHVS and CDR2 is FQNEAQ. The CDR3, as DNA: TGTGCCAGCAGCACGAGACCAGCAGATACGCAGTATTTT. It specifies CASSTRPADTQYF.

This clonotype was observed many times. The rearrangement links TRBV5-1 to TRBJ2-1; D could derive from TRBD1 or TRBD2 (6 bases each). The CDR3 loop spans 14 amino acids. The ends were cut back, 3 bases at V and 7 bases at J, with 14 bases in the middle. Germline CDR1 is SGHRS and CDR2 is YFSETQ. The CDR3 DNA sequence: TGCGCCAGCAGCTCCCGGGGGCCGAGGAATGAGCAGTTCTTC. Its translation is CASSSRGPRNEQFF.

This clonotype appeared many times. This rearrangement joins TRBV7-2 to TRBJ2-5; 7 bases fit TRBD1. From germline, CDR1 is SGHTA and CDR2 FQGNSA. V was pared by 7 bases and J by 5 bases, with 10 bases of the junction left unmatched. The CDR3 spans 14 residues. The CDR3 protein is CASTQDRRKETQYF. The CDR3 DNA follows: TGTGCCAGCACTCAGGACAGGAGGAAGGAGACCCAGTACTTC.